Listed below are T cell receptor beta chains from one sample, sequenced in a study of T-cell memory formation after mild COVID-19. A single record per CDR3 protein comes from TCRdb applying MiXCR to the 5' RACE reads. The table shows around 340,000 distinct CDR3 sequences, with 10% to 15% occurring only once. The sequenced sample consisted of PBMCs or a T cell subset sorted from them (not recorded which). These receptor sequences come from a man in his late teens or twenties who had mild COVID-19 (a few samples of this study predate the infection). Cell type and time point are not known. Each CDR3 is given with its conserved first and last residue. A D gene is named only where the DNA matches it firmly. Size is omitted from some rows. Given values are once, few, many or a class for expanded clones.

v_call	clone_size	d_call	j_call	cdr3_aa	cdr3_nt
TRBV5-4	-	-	TRBJ2-3	CASSTKGMGTQYF	TGTGCCAGCAGTACTAAGGGAATGGGTACGCAGTATTTT
TRBV20-1	-	-	TRBJ1-2	CSASREDYGYTF	TGCAGTGCTAGTAGGGAGGACTATGGCTACACCTTC
TRBV12-3/TRBV12-4	-	-	TRBJ2-5	CASSLGGARAETQYF	TGTGCCAGCAGTTTGGGGGGGGCGAGGGCAGAGACCCAGTACTTC
TRBV3-1	few	-	TRBJ1-1	CASSQLWGKGEAFF	TGTGCCAGCAGCCAATTATGGGGGAAAGGTGAAGCTTTCTTT
TRBV6-5	few	TRBD2	TRBJ2-3	CASSPWDYRSTDTQYF	TGTGCCAGCAGCCCCTGGGACTACCGGAGCACAGATACGCAGTATTTT
TRBV6-5	few	-	TRBJ1-3	CASSYSNGAGTIYF	TGTGCCAGCAGTTACTCGAACGGAGCCGGCACCATATATTTT
TRBV10-3	few	-	TRBJ1-6	CAISDRETGSPLHF	TGTGCCATCAGTGATCGGGAGACGGGCTCACCCCTCCACTTT
TRBV2	few	TRBD1	TRBJ1-6	CASSENRGGNSPLHF	TGTGCCAGCAGTGAAAACAGGGGAGGAAATTCACCCCTCCACTTT
TRBV7-9	few	-	TRBJ1-1	CASSNRVASEAFF	TGTGCCAGCAGCAACAGGGTGGCCTCTGAAGCTTTCTTT
TRBV4-1	few	-	TRBJ1-2	CASSQKGNYGYTF	TGCGCCAGCAGCCAAAAGGGGAACTATGGCTACACCTTC
TRBV6-2/TRBV6-3	-	-	TRBJ1-1	CASSLTPGTYTEAFF	TGTGCCAGCAGCCTAACCCCCGGGACCTACACTGAAGCTTTCTTT
TRBV7-2	many	-	TRBJ1-6	CASSPVGLNNSPLHF	TGTGCCAGCAGCCCGGTAGGACTGAATAATTCACCCCTCCACTTT
TRBV11-2	few	TRBD2	TRBJ2-3	CASSLLAGPRDTQYF	TGTGCCAGCAGCTTACTAGCGGGGCCAAGAGATACGCAGTATTTT
TRBV9	few	TRBD1	TRBJ2-1	CASSLSDRGYNEQFF	TGTGCCAGCAGCCTTTCCGACAGGGGGTACAATGAGCAGTTCTTC
TRBV29-1	few	-	TRBJ2-3	CSVGVLGTPSTDTQYF	TGCAGCGTTGGGGTTCTCGGGACCCCTAGCACAGATACGCAGTATTTT
TRBV11-2	-	TRBD1	TRBJ1-2	CASSPTGTGVYGYTF	TGTGCCAGCAGCCCAACCGGGACAGGGGTCTATGGCTACACCTTC
TRBV4-1	-	-	TRBJ1-1	CASSQESGVEAFF	TGCGCCAGCAGCCAAGAATCAGGGGTCGAAGCTTTCTTT
TRBV5-1	many	-	TRBJ2-4	CASSIGQNFVKNIQYF	TGCGCCAGCAGCATCGGACAGAATTTTGTCAAAAACATTCAGTACTTC
TRBV12-5	few	-	TRBJ1-5	CASGSDSGQPQHF	TGTGCTAGTGGTTCCGACAGCGGTCAGCCCCAGCATTTT
TRBV5-1	many	TRBD2	TRBJ2-1	CASSLAGSGGAYEQFF	TGCGCCAGCAGCCTGGCGGGTAGCGGGGGAGCGTATGAGCAGTTCTTC
TRBV5-6	many	TRBD1	TRBJ1-5	CASSLYVGRGERPQHF	TGTGCCAGCAGCTTGTATGTAGGCAGGGGGGAACGGCCCCAGCATTTT
TRBV4-3	-	TRBD1	TRBJ1-1	CASSPRGQGYTEAFF	TGCGCCAGCAGCCCCCGGGGACAGGGCTACACTGAAGCTTTCTTT
TRBV5-6	-	-	TRBJ2-7	CASSLALKRSEQYF	TGTGCCAGCAGCTTGGCTCTGAAGAGGTCCGAGCAGTACTTC
TRBV7-7	few	-	TRBJ2-5	CASSRRAEETQYF	TGTGCCAGCAGCCGCAGGGCAGAAGAGACCCAGTACTTC